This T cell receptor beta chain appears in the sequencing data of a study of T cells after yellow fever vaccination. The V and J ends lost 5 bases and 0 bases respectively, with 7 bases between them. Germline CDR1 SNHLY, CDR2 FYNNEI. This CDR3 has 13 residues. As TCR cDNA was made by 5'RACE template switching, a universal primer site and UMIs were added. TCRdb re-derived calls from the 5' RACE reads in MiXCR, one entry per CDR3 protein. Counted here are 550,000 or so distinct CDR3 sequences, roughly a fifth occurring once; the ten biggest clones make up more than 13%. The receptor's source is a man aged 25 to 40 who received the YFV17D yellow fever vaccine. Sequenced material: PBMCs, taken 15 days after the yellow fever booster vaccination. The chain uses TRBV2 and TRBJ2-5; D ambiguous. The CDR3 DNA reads TGTGCCAGCAGTTTTCCGAACCAAGAGACCCAGTACTTC. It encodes CASSFPNQETQYF.